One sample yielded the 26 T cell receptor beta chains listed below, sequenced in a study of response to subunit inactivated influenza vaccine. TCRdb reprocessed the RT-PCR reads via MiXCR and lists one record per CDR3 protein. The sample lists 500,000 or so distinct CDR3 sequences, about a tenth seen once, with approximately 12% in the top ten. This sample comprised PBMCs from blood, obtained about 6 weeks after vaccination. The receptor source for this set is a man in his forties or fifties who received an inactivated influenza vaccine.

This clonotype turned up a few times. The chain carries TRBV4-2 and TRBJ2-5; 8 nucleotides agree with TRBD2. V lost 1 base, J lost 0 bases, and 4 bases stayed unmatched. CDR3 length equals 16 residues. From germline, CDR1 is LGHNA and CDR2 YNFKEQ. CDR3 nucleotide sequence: TGTGCCAGCAGCCAAGTGCGTAGCGGGAACCAAGAGACCCAGTACTTC. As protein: CASSQVRSGNQETQYF.

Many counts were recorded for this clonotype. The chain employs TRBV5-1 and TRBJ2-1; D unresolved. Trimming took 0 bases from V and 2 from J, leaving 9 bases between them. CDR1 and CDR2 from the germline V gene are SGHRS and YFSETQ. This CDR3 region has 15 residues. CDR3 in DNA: TGCGCCAGCAGCTTGGCCGGAAGCACCTACAATGAGCAGTTCTTC. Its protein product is CASSLAGSTYNEQFF.

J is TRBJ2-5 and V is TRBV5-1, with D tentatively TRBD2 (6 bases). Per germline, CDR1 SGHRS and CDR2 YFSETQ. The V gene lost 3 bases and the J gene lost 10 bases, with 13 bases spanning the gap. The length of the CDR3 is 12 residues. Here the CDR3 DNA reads TGCGCCAGCAGCTCGGGACTGGAGCTCCAGTACTTC. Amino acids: CASSSGLELQYF. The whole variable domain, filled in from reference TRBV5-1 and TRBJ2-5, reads KAGVTQTPRYLIKTRGQQVTLSCSPISGHRSVSWYQQTPGQGLQFLFEYFSETQRNKGNFPGRFSGRQFSNSRSEMNVSTLELGDSALYLCASSSGLELQYFGPGTRLLVL.

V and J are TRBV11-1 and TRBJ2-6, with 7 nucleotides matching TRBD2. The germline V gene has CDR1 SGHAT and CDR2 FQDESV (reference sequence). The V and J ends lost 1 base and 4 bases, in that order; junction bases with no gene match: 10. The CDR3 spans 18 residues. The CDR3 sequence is CASSLVAGLRAGANVLTF. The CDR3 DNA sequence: TGTGCCAGCAGCTTAGTTGCGGGACTAAGGGCCGGGGCCAACGTCCTGACTTTC.

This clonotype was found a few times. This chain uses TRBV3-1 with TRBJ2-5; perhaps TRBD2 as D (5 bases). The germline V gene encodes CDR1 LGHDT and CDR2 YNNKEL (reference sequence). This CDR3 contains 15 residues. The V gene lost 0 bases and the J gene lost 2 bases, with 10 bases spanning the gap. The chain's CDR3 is CASSQDPPGQETQYF. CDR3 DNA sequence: TGTGCCAGCAGCCAAGATCCCCCGGGACAAGAGACCCAGTACTTC.

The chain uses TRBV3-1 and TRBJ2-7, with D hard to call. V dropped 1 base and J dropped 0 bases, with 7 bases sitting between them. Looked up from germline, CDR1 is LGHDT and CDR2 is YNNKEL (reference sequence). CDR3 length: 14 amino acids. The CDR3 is CASSQGHDSYEQYF. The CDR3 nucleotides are TGTGCCAGCAGCCAAGGACACGACTCCTACGAGCAGTACTTC.

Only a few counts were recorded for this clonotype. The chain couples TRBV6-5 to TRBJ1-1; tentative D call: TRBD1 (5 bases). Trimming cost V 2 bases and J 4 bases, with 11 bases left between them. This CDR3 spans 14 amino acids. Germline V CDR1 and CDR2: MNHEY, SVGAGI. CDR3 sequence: CASSYRAGSTEAFF. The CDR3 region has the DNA TGTGCCAGCAGTTACCGCGCAGGGAGCACTGAAGCTTTCTTT.

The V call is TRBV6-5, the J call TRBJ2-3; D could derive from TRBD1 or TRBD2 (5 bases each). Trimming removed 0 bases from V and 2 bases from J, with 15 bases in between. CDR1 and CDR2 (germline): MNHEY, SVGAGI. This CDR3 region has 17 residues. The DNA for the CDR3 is TGTGCCAGCAGTTACTCGATCTTTGCAGGGACCACAGATACGCAGTATTTT. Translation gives CASSYSIFAGTTDTQYF.

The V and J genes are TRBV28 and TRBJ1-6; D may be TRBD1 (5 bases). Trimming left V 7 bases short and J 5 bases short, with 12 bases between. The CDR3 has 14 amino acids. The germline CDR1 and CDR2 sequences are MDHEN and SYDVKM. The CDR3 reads CASNQGIDNSPLHF. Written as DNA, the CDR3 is TGTGCCAGCAATCAGGGAATTGATAATTCACCCCTCCACTTT. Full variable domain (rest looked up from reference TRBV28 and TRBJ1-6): DVKVTQSSRYLVKRTGEKVFLECVQDMDHENMFWYRQDPGLGLRLIYFSYDVKMKEKGDIPEGYSVSREKKERFSLILESASTNQTSMYLCASNQGIDNSPLHFGNGTRLTVT.

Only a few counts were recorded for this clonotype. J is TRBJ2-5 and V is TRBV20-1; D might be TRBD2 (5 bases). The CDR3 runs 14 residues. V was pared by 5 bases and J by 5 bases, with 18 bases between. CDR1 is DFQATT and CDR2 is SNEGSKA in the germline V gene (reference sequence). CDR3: CSAPPLGGWETQYF. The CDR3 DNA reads TGCAGTGCTCCCCCTCTAGGCGGGTGGGAGACCCAGTACTTC.

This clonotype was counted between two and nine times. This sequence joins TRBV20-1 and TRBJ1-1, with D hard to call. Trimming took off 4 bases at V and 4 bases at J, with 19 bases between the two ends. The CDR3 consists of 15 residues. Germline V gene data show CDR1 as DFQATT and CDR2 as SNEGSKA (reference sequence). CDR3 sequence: CSANPSTGRSTEAFF. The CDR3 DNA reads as TGCAGTGCTAACCCATCGACTGGGAGGAGCACTGAAGCTTTCTTT.

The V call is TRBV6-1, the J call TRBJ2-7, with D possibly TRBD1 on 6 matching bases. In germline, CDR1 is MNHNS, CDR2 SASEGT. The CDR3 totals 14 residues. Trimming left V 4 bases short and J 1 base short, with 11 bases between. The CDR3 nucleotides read TGTGCCAGCAGTGGAGACAGGTTATCCTACGAGCAGTACTTC. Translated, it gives CASSGDRLSYEQYF.

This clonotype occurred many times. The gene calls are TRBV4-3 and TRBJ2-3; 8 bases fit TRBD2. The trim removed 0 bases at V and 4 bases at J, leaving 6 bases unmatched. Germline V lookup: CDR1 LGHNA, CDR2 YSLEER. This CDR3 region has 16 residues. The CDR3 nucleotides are TGCGCCAGCAGCCAAGATTTCGGAGCGGGAGCAGATACGCAGTATTTT. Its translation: CASSQDFGAGADTQYF.

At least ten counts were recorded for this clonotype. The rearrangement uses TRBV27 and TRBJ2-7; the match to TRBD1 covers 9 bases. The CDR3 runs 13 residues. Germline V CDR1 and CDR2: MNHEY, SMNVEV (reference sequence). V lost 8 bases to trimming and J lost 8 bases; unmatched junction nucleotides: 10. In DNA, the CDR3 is TGTGCCAGCCTGGGACAGGGTCTACGAAAGCAGTACTTC. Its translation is CASLGQGLRKQYF.

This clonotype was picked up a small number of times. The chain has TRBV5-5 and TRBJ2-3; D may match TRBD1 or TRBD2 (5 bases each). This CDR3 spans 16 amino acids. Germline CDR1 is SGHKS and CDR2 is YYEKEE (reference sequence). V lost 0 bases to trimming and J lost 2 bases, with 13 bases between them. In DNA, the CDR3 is TGTGCCAGCAGCTTGGGAGGGGCCGGGGACACAGATACGCAGTATTTT. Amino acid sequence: CASSLGGAGDTDTQYF.

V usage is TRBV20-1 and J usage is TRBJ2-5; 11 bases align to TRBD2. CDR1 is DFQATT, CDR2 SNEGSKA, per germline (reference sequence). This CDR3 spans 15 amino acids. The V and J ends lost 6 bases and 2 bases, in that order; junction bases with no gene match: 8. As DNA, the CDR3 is TGCAGTGCCCACCCCTTAGCGGGGGGGCAAGAGACCCAGTACTTC. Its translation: CSAHPLAGGQETQYF.

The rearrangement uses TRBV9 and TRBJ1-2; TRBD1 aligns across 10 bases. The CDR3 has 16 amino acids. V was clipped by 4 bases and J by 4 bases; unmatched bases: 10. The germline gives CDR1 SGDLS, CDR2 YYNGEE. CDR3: CASSTRGTGVAYGYTF. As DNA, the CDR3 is TGTGCCAGCAGCACGAGGGGGACAGGGGTCGCCTATGGCTACACCTTC.

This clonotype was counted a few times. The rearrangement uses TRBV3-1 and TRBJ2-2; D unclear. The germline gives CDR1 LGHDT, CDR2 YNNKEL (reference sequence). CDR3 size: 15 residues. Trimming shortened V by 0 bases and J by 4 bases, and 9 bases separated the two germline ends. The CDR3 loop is CASSQELGSTGELFF. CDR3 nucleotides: TGTGCCAGCAGCCAAGAGCTAGGCAGCACCGGGGAGCTGTTTTTT.

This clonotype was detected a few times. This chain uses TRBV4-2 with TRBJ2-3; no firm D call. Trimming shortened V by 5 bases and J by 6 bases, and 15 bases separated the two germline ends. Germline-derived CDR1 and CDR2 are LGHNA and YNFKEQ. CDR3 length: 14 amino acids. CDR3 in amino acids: CASSDGPLWDTQYF. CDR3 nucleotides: TGTGCCAGCAGCGACGGGCCTCTTTGGGATACGCAGTATTTT.

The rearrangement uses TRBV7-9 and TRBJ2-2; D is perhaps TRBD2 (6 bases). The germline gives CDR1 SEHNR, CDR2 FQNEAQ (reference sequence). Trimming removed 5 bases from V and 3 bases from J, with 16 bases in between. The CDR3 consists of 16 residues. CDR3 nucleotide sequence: TGTGCCAGCAGCCCCTGGGACTCAGGAGACACCGGGGAGCTGTTTTTT. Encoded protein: CASSPWDSGDTGELFF.

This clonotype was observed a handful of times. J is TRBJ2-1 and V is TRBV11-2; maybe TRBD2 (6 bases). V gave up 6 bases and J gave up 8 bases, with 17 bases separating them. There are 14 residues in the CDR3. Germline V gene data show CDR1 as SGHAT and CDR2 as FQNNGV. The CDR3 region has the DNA TGTGCCAGCAGTGGAGAGGGGTGGGGGGATGAGCAGTTCTTC. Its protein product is CASSGEGWGDEQFF.

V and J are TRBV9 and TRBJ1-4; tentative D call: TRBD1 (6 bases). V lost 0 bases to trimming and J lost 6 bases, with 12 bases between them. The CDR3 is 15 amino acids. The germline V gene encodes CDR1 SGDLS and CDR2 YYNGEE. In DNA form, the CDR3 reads TGTGCCAGCAGCGTAGGGACAGCAAAGCATGAAAAACTGTTTTTT. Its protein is CASSVGTAKHEKLFF.

CDR3: CASSVTETISYEQYF. The CDR3, as DNA: TGCGCCAGCAGCGTTACAGAGACGATCTCCTACGAGCAGTACTTC. The rearrangement links TRBV4-1 to TRBJ2-7; D remains unclear. This CDR3 comprises 15 residues. Germline V CDR1 and CDR2: MGHRA, YSYEKL. The V end lost 5 bases, the J end lost 0 bases, and 14 bases lay between the germline ends.

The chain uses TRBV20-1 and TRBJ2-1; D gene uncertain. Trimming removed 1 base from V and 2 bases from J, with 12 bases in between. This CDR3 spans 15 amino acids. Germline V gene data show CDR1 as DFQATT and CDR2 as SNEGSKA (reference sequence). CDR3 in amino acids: CSARGWSNTYNEQFF. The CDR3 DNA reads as TGCAGTGCTAGAGGATGGTCGAACACCTACAATGAGCAGTTCTTC.

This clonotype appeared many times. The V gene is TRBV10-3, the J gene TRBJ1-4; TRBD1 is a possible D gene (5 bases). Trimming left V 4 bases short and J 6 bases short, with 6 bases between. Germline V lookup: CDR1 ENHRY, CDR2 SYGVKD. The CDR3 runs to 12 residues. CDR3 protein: CAISGDDEKLFF. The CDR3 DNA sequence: TGTGCCATCAGTGGGGACGATGAAAAACTGTTTTTT.

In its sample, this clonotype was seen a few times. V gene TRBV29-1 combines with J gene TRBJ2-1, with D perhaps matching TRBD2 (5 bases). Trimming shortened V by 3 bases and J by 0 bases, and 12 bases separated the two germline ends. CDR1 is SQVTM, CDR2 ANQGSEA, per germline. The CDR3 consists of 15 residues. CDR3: CSVDAHGVSYNEQFF. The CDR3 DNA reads TGCAGCGTTGATGCTCACGGGGTCTCCTACAATGAGCAGTTCTTC.